Listed below are T cell receptor beta chains from one sample, sequenced in a study of blood T cells in healthy people across ages. TCRdb recomputed calls from the 5' RACE reads with MiXCR, one row per CDR3 protein. The profile shows about 670,000 distinct CDR3 sequences, about 51% of them singletons. The sample consisted of blood. All receptors come from an elderly woman in good health. Each CDR3 is given with its conserved first and last residue. Each record gives: V gene, J gene, CDR3 protein.

>TRBV7-6|TRBJ1-1
CASSLGQGSYDTEAFF
>TRBV20-1|TRBJ1-1
CSAATGSYEAFF
>TRBV10-3|TRBJ1-2
CAISRDRVSGYTF
>TRBV10-3|TRBJ2-5
CAISGSGGDNEQYF
>TRBV7-7|TRBJ2-1
CASSQLLSSYNEQFF
>TRBV10-3|TRBJ2-5
CAISESVSSTTSETQYF
>TRBV30|TRBJ1-1
CAWSHRDRGLYAEAFF
>TRBV7-9|TRBJ2-1
CASSLESGRYNEQFF
>TRBV12-5|TRBJ2-1
CASGSGGRNNEQFF
>TRBV20-1|TRBJ1-2
CSARDRQGPSVYGYTF
>TRBV2|TRBJ1-2
CASRPGTGVYGYTF
>TRBV5-4|TRBJ2-4
CASSLEQAKNIQYF
>TRBV29-1|-
CSVAGQTYYEQYF
>TRBV28|TRBJ2-7
CASSLVTSSYEQYF
>TRBV12-3/TRBV12-4|TRBJ2-7
CASSQGLAWGEQYF
>TRBV4-1|TRBJ1-5
CASSQGTFQPQHF
>TRBV12-5|TRBJ2-3
CASGLAGIPDTQYF
>TRBV7-3|TRBJ2-3
CASSQGGGQGGDTQYF
>TRBV5-1|TRBJ2-3
CASSQDYTDTQYF
>TRBV3-1|TRBJ1-2
CASKREDNYGYTF
>TRBV15|-
CATSRETGTSDLAKNIQYF
>TRBV10-3|TRBJ2-7
CAISEFGQGAAYEQYF
>TRBV4-3|TRBJ2-5
CAGSPVGTGLETQYF
>TRBV12-3/TRBV12-4|TRBJ1-5
CASSETGDGQPQHF
>TRBV28|TRBJ2-1
CARRSPESSYNEQFF
>TRBV12-3/TRBV12-4|TRBJ1-2
CASRPAVYGYTF
>TRBV2|TRBJ2-1
CASSAAPWGLAGANEQFF
>TRBV5-1|TRBJ1-2
CASSLGVSYGYTF
>TRBV28|TRBJ2-7
CASQSTGGIEQYF
>TRBV4-1|TRBJ2-5
CASSQAPGTGGFNEQYF
>TRBV27|TRBJ2-1
CATLFGSEQFF
>TRBV24-1|TRBJ2-5
CATSDVTGYQETQYF
>TRBV4-3|TRBJ1-2
CASSQVLAAGNNYGYTF
>TRBV24-1|TRBJ1-1
CATGGTRTEAFF
>TRBV7-2|TRBJ2-5
CASSQSSGGGETQYF
>TRBV15|TRBJ2-1
CATSRDRGYNEQFF
>TRBV18|TRBJ1-5
CASSPWQENQPQHF
>TRBV5-1|TRBJ2-6
CASSLGVGYSGANVLTF
>TRBV20-1|TRBJ2-7
CSARGPYSGSYNEQYF
>TRBV7-2|TRBJ2-7
CASSRTGLYEQYF
>TRBV5-1|TRBJ2-5
CASSSGQCQETQYF
>TRBV24-1|TRBJ2-1
CATSDPGLAGGQHSYNEQFF
>TRBV25-1|TRBJ1-1
CASSDFGQGREAFF
>TRBV7-9|TRBJ1-6
CASRPRDKDSPLHF
>TRBV5-6|TRBJ2-5
CASSGGTFGKTQYF
>TRBV7-2|TRBJ2-7
CASSDLPGSGSGYAQYF
>TRBV7-2|TRBJ2-3
CASSLESRKQYF
>TRBV9|TRBJ2-1
CASSRKFGSFPYNEQFF
>TRBV6-6|TRBJ2-2
CASPGGASGTGELFF
>TRBV3-1|TRBJ2-3
CASSASGAWTDTQYF
>TRBV7-2|TRBJ2-3
CASSFRAGSTDTQYF
>TRBV27|TRBJ2-1
CASSLAALALYNEQFF
>TRBV5-1|TRBJ2-3
CASSQGQGTDTQYF
>TRBV29-1|TRBJ1-2
CSVGTGGNYGYTF